This T cell receptor (beta chain) derives from a study of blood T cell repertoires in COVID-19. Study information: Spain, Italy and the United States supplied samples that represented acute and convalescent COVID-19. T cells, B-cell-depleted T cells, or PBMCs supplied cDNA or gDNA.

Authors' analysis steps: Cell counts per sample came from amplifying reference gene primers. The table came from immunoSEQ multiplex PCR; TCRdb's copy has only in-frame clones and leaves some out. V and J calls and clone size come straight from that table; D and trimming were deduced from the DNA. The sample lists some 150,000 clones; around nine tenths were seen once. The CDR3 extends over 15 amino acids. With 8 bases clipped from V and 4 bases from J, the junction kept 11 bases outside the gene matches. Germline V gene data show CDR1 as MNHEY and CDR2 as SMNVEV (reference sequence). Sequencing was done on a sample of peripheral blood. The chain joins TRBV27 to TRBJ2-1; 7 positions match TRBD2. The sequence was obtained from a human donor in a cohort sampled during active COVID-19. As DNA, the CDR3 is TGTGCCAGCTCTGGAGCGGGACCGAAATACAATGAGCAGTTCTTC. This translates into CASSGAGPKYNEQFF.